This entry lists 12 T cell receptor beta chains sequenced from one sample in a study of low-dose radiotherapy and immunotherapy resistance in tumors. Both TCRalpha and TCRbeta chains were reverse transcribed with V-gene-specific primers. With a constant-region primer and a V-primer adapter, TCRs were subjected to roughly 20 PCR cycles of amplification. Via MiXCR, TCRdb re-called the reads, giving one row per CDR3 protein. The table lists under 7,000 distinct CDR3 sequences, 82% of them singletons. Every receptor here comes from a human donor with advanced metastatic prostate, ovarian, gallbladder or colorectal cancer (not recorded which). This table probably holds off-target reads from a library built for another chain.

This CDR3 is CASSSDDTQYF. The CDR3 nucleotides read TGTGCCAGCAGTTCCGATGATACGCAGTATTTT. V usage is TRBV6-5 and J usage is TRBJ2-3, with D hard to call. Germline V lookup: CDR1 MNHEY, CDR2 SVGAGI. The ends were cut back, 4 bases at V and 6 bases at J, with 5 bases in the middle. The CDR3 totals 11 residues.

The rearrangement links TRBV4-1 to TRBJ1-3; D is unresolved. Trimming shortened V by 3 bases and J by 3 bases, and 21 bases separated the two germline ends. The CDR3 length is 18 residues. Per germline, CDR1 MGHRA and CDR2 YSYEKL. Here the CDR3 reads CASSQGSDVGLFGNTIYF. The DNA of the CDR3 is TGCGCCAGCAGCCAGGGCTCGGACGTTGGACTCTTTGGAAACACCATATATTTT.

This chain uses TRBV2 with TRBJ1-3; the D gene is possibly TRBD1 (6 bases). This CDR3 is 13 amino acids long. V was trimmed by 11 bases and J by 0 bases, leaving 11 bases between them. CDR1 SNHLY and CDR2 FYNNEI come from the germline V gene. For the CDR3, the DNA is TGTGCCGGGGGGGCGTCCTCTGGAAACACCATATATTTT. This sequence encodes CAGGASSGNTIYF.

The chain has TRBV6-5 and TRBJ1-3; D not resolved. Between the trimmed V and J ends, which lost 8 bases and 2 bases, there was a span of 10 bases. Germline-derived CDR1 and CDR2 are MNHEY and SVGAGI. CDR3 length: 13 residues. The CDR3 DNA sequence: TGTGCCAGCTCGCGGGCCCCTGGAAACACCATATATTTT. Residues: CASSRAPGNTIYF.

This chain links TRBV29-1 with TRBJ2-3; the D is unclear. The V end lost 4 bases, the J end lost 2 bases, and 10 bases lay between the germline ends. Germline-derived CDR1 and CDR2 are SQVTM and ANQGSEA. This CDR3 has 13 amino acids. CDR3: CSVGSPDTDTQYF. In DNA form, the CDR3 reads TGCAGCGTTGGGTCCCCGGACACAGATACGCAGTATTTT.

In regard to this clonotype: One junction end disagrees with the germline gene, perhaps due to a read error. This chain connects TRBV29-1 to TRBJ1-1; D uncertain. The germline V gene encodes CDR1 SQVTM and CDR2 ANQGSEA. The CDR3 has 13 residues. The CDR3 DNA reads as TGCAGCGTTGAAGGGTTACTGAACTCTGAAGCTTTCTTT. Translating it yields CSVEGLLNSEAFF.

This clonotype was seen more than once but under ten times. CDR3 coding DNA: TGTGCCACCAGCAGCGGGACAGCTTACAATGAGCAGTTCTTC. Protein sequence: CATSSGTAYNEQFF. The rearrangement uses TRBV15 and TRBJ2-1, with TRBD1 identical over 7 bases. CDR1 is LNHNV, CDR2 YYDKDF, per germline (reference sequence). V trimming: 3 bases; J trimming: 4 bases; junction bases outside the gene matches: 3. This CDR3 is 14 amino acids long.

J is TRBJ1-1 and V is TRBV15; a possible D gene is TRBD1 (5 bases). Germline V gene sequence: CDR1 LNHNV, CDR2 YYDKDF (reference sequence). V was cut by 3 bases and J by 1 base, with 9 bases left in between. The CDR3 has 14 residues. The CDR3 sequence: CATSRDGANTEAFF. In nucleotides, the CDR3 is TGTGCCACCAGCAGGGACGGGGCGAACACTGAAGCTTTCTTT.

The CDR3 spells CASSLLRDGPQFF. CDR3 bases: TGTGCCAGCAGCTTGTTGCGGGACGGACCTCAGTTCTTC. The chain couples TRBV5-6 to TRBJ2-1; tentatively, D is TRBD2 (6 bases). V was clipped by 1 base and J by 13 bases, with 15 bases between them. From germline, CDR1 is SGHDT and CDR2 YYEEEE. The CDR3 consists of 13 residues.

The chain uses TRBV11-2 and TRBJ2-5, with TRBD2 matching over 8 bases. The CDR3 has 15 amino acids. CDR1 and CDR2 (germline): SGHAT, FQNNGV. V shed 5 bases and J 6 bases; nucleotides not matched to a gene: 11. Here the CDR3 reads CASSDPGRASKTQYF. CDR3 nucleotides: TGTGCCAGCAGCGATCCCGGGAGGGCCTCGAAGACCCAGTACTTC. Together with reference TRBV11-2 and TRBJ2-5, the CDR3 gives the full variable domain: EAGVAQSPRYKIIEKRQSVAFWCNPISGHATLYWYQQILGQGPKLLIQFQNNGVVDDSQLPKDRFSAERLKGVDSTLKIQPAKLEDSAVYLCASSDPGRASKTQYFGPGTRLLVL.

This chain uses TRBV28 with TRBJ2-7, with D perhaps TRBD2 (6 bases). Deletions cut 2 bases from V and 4 bases from J, with 15 bases between. CDR3 length equals 15 residues. Germline V gives CDR1 MDHEN, CDR2 SYDVKM. The CDR3 here is CASSLVAGGSYEQYF. As DNA, the CDR3 is TGTGCCAGCAGTTTAGTAGCTGGGGGGTCTTACGAGCAGTACTTC.

This chain links TRBV5-5 with TRBJ2-7, with TRBD1 matching 12 bases. Germline V gene lookup returns CDR1 SGHKS and CDR2 YYEKEE (reference sequence). CDR3 size: 17 residues. The ends lost 1 base at V and 3 bases at J; junction bases unmatched: 8. CDR3 loop: CASSLSAGTGGHYEQYF. The CDR3 coding sequence is TGTGCCAGCAGCTTGTCTGCCGGGACAGGGGGCCACTACGAGCAGTACTTC.